These 8 T cell receptor beta chains were all obtained from the same sample, sequenced in a study of blood T cell repertoires in COVID-19. Clones were read by immunoSEQ multiplex PCR, and TCRdb kept only the in-frame ones, dropping some. The sample yields about 80,000 clones, about 83% seen once. The specimen sequenced was peripheral blood. These receptor sequences come from a man aged 45-65 years with acute or convalescent COVID-19.

The J gene is TRBJ2-1, the V gene TRBV24-1; the match to TRBD2 covers 8 bases. In germline, CDR1 is KGHDR, CDR2 SFDVKD. The CDR3 is made up of 16 amino acids. Losses at the gene ends were 4 bases for V and 1 base for J; bases not matched to a gene: 5. CDR3 amino acids: CATSDLSGVSYNEQFF. CDR3 in DNA: TGTGCCACCAGTGACCTTAGCGGGGTTTCCTACAATGAGCAGTTCTTC.

This clone was observed once. This chain uses TRBV4-1 with TRBJ1-1, with unresolved D. The germline V and J ends were trimmed by 2 bases and 0 bases, with 10 bases remaining between them. The length of the CDR3 is 15 residues. The germline V gene encodes CDR1 MGHRA and CDR2 YSYEKL. CDR3 loop: CASSQPRSMNTEAFF. The CDR3 DNA reads as TGCGCCAGCAGCCAACCCAGGTCGATGAACACTGAAGCTTTCTTT.

This clone was seen once. CDR3 sequence: CASSPYSTGDYEQYF. DNA for the CDR3: TGTGCCAGCTCACCCTATTCGACAGGGGACTACGAGCAGTACTTC. V gene TRBV18 combines with J gene TRBJ2-7; 8 bases line up with TRBD1. The V and J ends lost 3 bases and 3 bases, in that order; junction bases with no gene match: 7. There are 15 residues in the CDR3. In germline, CDR1 is KGHSH, CDR2 LQKENI.

In its sample, this clone was seen once. V usage is TRBV27 and J usage is TRBJ1-2, with 12 nucleotides matching TRBD1. The V gene's germline CDR1 is MNHEY and CDR2 SMNVEV (reference sequence). CDR3 length: 14 amino acids. V was pared by 4 bases and J by 8 bases, with 5 bases of the junction left unmatched. CDR3 DNA sequence: TGTGCCAGCAGTTGGGGACAGGGGGCTGGGGGCTACACCTTC. Protein product: CASSWGQGAGGYTF.

This chain connects TRBV4-3 to TRBJ1-4; 7 nucleotides agree with TRBD1. V lost 4 bases to trimming and J lost 7 bases; unmatched junction nucleotides: 9. The CDR3 is made up of 15 amino acids. Per germline, CDR1 LGHNA and CDR2 YSLEER. As DNA, the CDR3 is TGCGCCAGCAGCCCCCAGACAGGGTTGGGTGAAAAACTGTTTTTT. Translated: CASSPQTGLGEKLFF.

This clone was seen only a few times. The chain carries TRBV9 and TRBJ1-6; D uncertain. The germline V and J ends were trimmed by 3 bases and 10 bases, with 11 bases remaining between them. The length of the CDR3 is 13 residues. CDR1 and CDR2 (germline): SGDLS, YYNGEE. CDR3 sequence reads: CASSAASRSPLHF. As DNA, the CDR3 is TGTGCCAGCAGCGCAGCTTCTAGGTCACCCCTCCACTTT. The whole variable domain, filled in from reference TRBV9 and TRBJ1-6, reads DSGVTQTPKHLITATGQRVTLRCSPRSGDLSVYWYQQSLDQGLQFLIQYYNGEERAKGNILERFSAQQFPDLHSELNLSSLELGDSALYFCASSAASRSPLHFGNGTRLTVT.

The V call is TRBV18, the J call TRBJ2-2; weak D call: TRBD1 (6 bases). Trimming shortened V by 4 bases and J by 1 base, and 16 bases separated the two germline ends. Germline V gene sequence: CDR1 KGHSH, CDR2 LQKENI. The CDR3 extends over 17 amino acids. The CDR3 here is CASSLTTTGLNTGELFF. DNA for the CDR3: TGTGCCAGCTCACTTACAACCACAGGGTTGAACACCGGGGAGCTGTTTTTT.

This clone was picked up one time. The V and J genes are TRBV15 and TRBJ2-5; no firm D call. Germline CDR1 reads LNHNV; CDR2 reads YYDKDF (reference sequence). The CDR3 contains 13 residues. Deletions cut 0 bases from V and 0 bases from J, with 2 bases between. Here the CDR3 DNA reads TGTGCCACCAGCAGAGATAACCAAGAGACCCAGTACTTC. This translates into CATSRDNQETQYF.